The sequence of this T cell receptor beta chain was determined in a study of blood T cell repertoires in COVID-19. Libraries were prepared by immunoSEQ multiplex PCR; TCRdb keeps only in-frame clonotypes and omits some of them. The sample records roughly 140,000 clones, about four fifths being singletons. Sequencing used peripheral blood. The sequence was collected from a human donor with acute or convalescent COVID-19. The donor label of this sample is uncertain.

CDR3 sequence (DNA): TGTGCCAGCAGCATATGGGGGGCCGGGGAGCTGTTTTTT. Its protein is CASSIWGAGELFF. The rearrangement links TRBV7-8 to TRBJ2-2; a possible D gene is TRBD2 (6 bases). This CDR3 is built from 13 residues. The germline gives CDR1 SGHVS, CDR2 FQNEAQ. V lost 5 bases and J 6 bases, leaving 10 bases between the germline ends.